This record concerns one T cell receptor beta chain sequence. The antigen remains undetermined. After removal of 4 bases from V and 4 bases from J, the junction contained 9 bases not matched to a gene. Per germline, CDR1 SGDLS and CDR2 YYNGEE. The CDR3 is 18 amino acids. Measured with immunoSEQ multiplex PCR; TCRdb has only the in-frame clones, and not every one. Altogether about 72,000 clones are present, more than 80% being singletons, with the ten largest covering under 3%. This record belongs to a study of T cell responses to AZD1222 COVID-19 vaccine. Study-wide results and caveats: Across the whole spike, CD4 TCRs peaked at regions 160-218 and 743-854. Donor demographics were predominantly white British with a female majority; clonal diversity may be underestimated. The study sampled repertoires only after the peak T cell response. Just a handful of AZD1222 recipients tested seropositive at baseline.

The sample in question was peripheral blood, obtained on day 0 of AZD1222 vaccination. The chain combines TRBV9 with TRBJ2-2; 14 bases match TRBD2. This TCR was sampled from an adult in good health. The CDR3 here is CASSPGLAGGVITGELFF. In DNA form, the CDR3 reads TGTGCCAGCAGCCCCGGACTAGCGGGGGGAGTGATCACCGGGGAGCTGTTTTTT.